This T cell receptor (beta chain) was recorded in a study of T cell repertoires in aging, cancer and after chemotherapy. Unmatched junction bases numbered 8, after V lost 7 bases and J lost 8 bases. CDR3 length: 12 amino acids. Germline CDR1 is SQVTM and CDR2 is ANQGSEA. The template was genomic DNA from peripheral blood, not RNA. TRB rearrangements spanning V, D and J were amplified using mixed TRB-A/B primers. TCRdb independently ran MiXCR on the multiplex PCR reads; one entry per CDR3 protein. The table shows about 11,000 distinct CDR3 sequences, with roughly 30% occurring only once. The chain combines TRBV29-1 with TRBJ1-2, with 9 bases matching TRBD1. The sample comprised blood. The origin of this receptor is a human donor in good health. CDR3 sequence reads: CSASRDRAGYTF. Written as DNA, the CDR3 is TGCAGCGCTTCCCGGGACAGGGCAGGCTACACCTTC.